The 17 T cell receptor beta chains listed next were all sequenced from one sample in a study of Graves' ophthalmopathy and Graves' hyperthyroidism (dated by TCRdb to 2017 to 2018). Sequencing took place on an Illumina HiSeq 2000. For repertoire sequencing, TCR beta CDR3 regions were amplified from RNA transcripts. The first round was an RT-PCR using HTBI primers with the Qiagen OneStep RT-PCR kit, and this first round was followed by a second-round multiplex PCR, then size selection and purification. TCRdb passed the public sequencing reads through fastp at Q25 and MiXCR, retaining productive beta sequences. For every CDR3 protein sequence, its rows merge into one entry that carries the most common genes and DNA. This sample lists about 500,000 distinct CDR3 sequences; roughly 39% were detected once. Of the sample, about 4.2% is held by the ten largest clones. Sequenced sample: peripheral blood or thyroid tissue (not recorded which). These receptors were obtained from an adult man with Graves' hyperthyroidism.

As for this clonotype: This clone may be a read error of a much larger clone one base away. The CDR3 DNA sequence: TGTGCCAGCGGTTACTCTGTGACAGGGCGTCAGCCCCAGCATTTT. This codes for CASGYSVTGRQPQHF. V usage is TRBV6-5 and J usage is TRBJ1-5, with TRBD1 matching 7 bases. The CDR3 has 15 amino acids. The germline V gene encodes CDR1 MNHEY and CDR2 SVGAGI.

A remark on this clonotype: Just one base apart from a much larger clone, this may be a read error. CDR3 DNA: TGTGCCAGCACCATCACAGCGGGAGGGCCTTCCGGGGAGCTGTTTTTT. Translation gives CASTITAGGPSGELFF. This sequence joins TRBV7-2 and TRBJ2-2, with 10 bases matching TRBD2. J gave up 6 bases and V 7 bases, and 11 bases lay outside the gene matches. The germline gives CDR1 SGHTA, CDR2 FQGNSA. The CDR3 loop spans 16 amino acids.

The chain joins TRBV29-1 to TRBJ1-2; no clear D gene. V was shortened by 8 bases and J by 7 bases, with 17 bases between the two germline ends. The CDR3 spans 12 residues. Germline-derived CDR1 and CDR2 are SQVTM and ANQGSEA. The CDR3 region has the DNA TGCAGCAGTGAAGTAGGAGGGAGTGGCTACACCTTC. This encodes CSSEVGGSGYTF.

This clonotype has a count of ten or more. The chain employs TRBV29-1 and TRBJ1-5; D is unclear. The CDR3 extends over 12 amino acids. The germline V gene has CDR1 SQVTM and CDR2 ANQGSEA. V was trimmed by 4 bases and J by 3 bases, leaving 7 bases between them. The CDR3 reads CSVGRDNQPQHF. DNA of the CDR3: TGCAGCGTTGGACGGGACAATCAGCCCCAGCATTTT.

The V gene is TRBV5-1, the J gene TRBJ2-1; D is undetermined. The CDR3 sequence is 12 residues long. Trimming stripped 2 bases from V and 4 bases from J, with 4 bases between. Germline V gives CDR1 SGHRS, CDR2 YFSETQ. In DNA form, the CDR3 reads TGCGCCAGCAGCTTCCCGTACAATGAGCAGTTCTTC. As protein: CASSFPYNEQFF.

The rearrangement uses TRBV6-1 and TRBJ1-4, with D perhaps TRBD1 (5 bases). Looked up from germline, CDR1 is MNHNS and CDR2 is SASEGT. Trimming left V 4 bases short and J 8 bases short, with 14 bases between. The CDR3 totals 14 residues. In nucleotides, the CDR3 is TGTGCCAGCAGTGTTCGAGGGACTAGAGAAAAACTGTTTTTT. This sequence encodes CASSVRGTREKLFF.

The chain employs TRBV11-1 and TRBJ1-3, with a tentative D call TRBD1 (6 bases). The CDR3 sequence is 17 residues long. In germline, CDR1 is SGHAT, CDR2 FQDESV (reference sequence). V dropped 4 bases and J dropped 8 bases, with 24 bases sitting between them. CDR3 region: CASSSGQLGIHGYTIYF. As DNA, the CDR3 is TGTGCCAGCAGCTCCGGACAGTTGGGTATCCATGGCTACACCATATATTTT.

Ten or more counts support this clonotype. The genes are TRBV5-8 and TRBJ2-2; 11 bases map to TRBD1. The trim removed 4 bases at V and 7 bases at J, leaving 12 bases unmatched. Looked up from germline, CDR1 is SGHTS and CDR2 is YDEGEE. This CDR3 region has 17 residues. The CDR3 is CASSLPPGQGVDGELFF. CDR3 coding DNA: TGTGCCAGCAGCCTTCCCCCGGGACAGGGGGTGGACGGGGAGCTGTTTTTT.

This clonotype showed up many times. V gene TRBV6-1 combines with J gene TRBJ1-5; 9 nucleotides align to TRBD1. The CDR3 consists of 16 residues. J gave up 0 bases and V 6 bases, and 6 bases lay outside the gene matches. Germline values: CDR1 MNHNS, CDR2 SASEGT. The CDR3 bases are TGTGCCAGCAGACTCGACAGGGGGTATAGCAATCAGCCCCAGCATTTT. Protein sequence: CASRLDRGYSNQPQHF.

This clonotype was observed at least ten times. The chain uses TRBV7-8 and TRBJ2-7; D gene uncertain. V was cut by 1 base and J by 4 bases, with 14 bases left in between. The CDR3 sequence is 15 residues long. Germline V CDR1 and CDR2: SGHVS, FQNEAQ. CDR3 nucleotides: TGTGCCAGCAGCTTAGATGGCGTTACACTTTACGAGCAGTACTTC. It yields the protein CASSLDGVTLYEQYF.

This clonotype was detected many times. The V gene is TRBV10-3, the J gene TRBJ2-5, with 12 bases identical to TRBD2. V gave up 3 bases and J gave up 1 base; unmatched junction bases: 6. From germline, CDR1 is ENHRY and CDR2 SYGVKD. The CDR3 has 17 amino acids. The CDR3 here is CAISEGLAGGPQETQYF. The CDR3 coding sequence is TGTGCCATCAGTGAAGGTCTAGCGGGAGGGCCCCAAGAGACCCAGTACTTC.

This clonotype was seen only once. A much larger clone lies one base from this, so it may be a read error. The chain employs TRBV12-3 or TRBV12-4 and TRBJ2-5, with D possibly TRBD2 on 5 matching bases. The CDR3 covers 13 residues. Deletions cut 1 base from V and 9 bases from J, with 12 bases between. The CDR3 spells CASSLDLAEAQYF. In DNA form, the CDR3 reads TGTGCCAGCAGTTTAGATCTGGCGGAGGCCCAGTACTTC.

The chain links TRBV15 to TRBJ2-7, with TRBD1 matching 10 bases. Germline values: CDR1 LNHNV, CDR2 YYDKDF (reference sequence). The CDR3 consists of 13 residues. The J segment lost 6 bases and the V segment lost 4 bases, leaving 3 bases of the junction unmatched. CDR3 DNA: TGTGCCACCAGCACCGGGACAGGGGTCGAGCAGTACTTC. This translates into CATSTGTGVEQYF. Full variable domain (rest looked up from reference TRBV15 and TRBJ2-7): DAMVIQNPRYQVTQFGKPVTLSCSQTLNHNVMYWYQQKSSQAPKLLFHYYDKDFNNEADTPDNFQSRRPNTSFCFLDIRSPGLGDTAMYLCATSTGTGVEQYFGPGTRLTVT.

V gene TRBV6-5 combines with J gene TRBJ1-5; D is unresolved. This CDR3 has 16 amino acids. CDR1 and CDR2 from the germline V gene are MNHEY and SVGAGI. Trimming cost V 5 bases and J 4 bases, with 18 bases left between them. The CDR3 reads CASSPHRVVGNQPQHF. In DNA form, the CDR3 reads TGTGCCAGCAGTCCCCATAGGGTAGTTGGGAATCAGCCCCAGCATTTT.

This clonotype occurred a few times. The V gene is TRBV27, the J gene TRBJ2-5, with 7 bases that match TRBD2. CDR3 length: 16 amino acids. With 5 bases clipped from V and 2 bases from J, the junction kept 11 bases outside the gene matches. Germline assignment: CDR1 MNHEY and CDR2 SMNVEV (reference sequence). The CDR3 region is CASSPQGRAFQETQYF. CDR3 nucleotide sequence: TGTGCCAGCAGTCCGCAAGGGAGGGCCTTTCAAGAGACCCAGTACTTC.

This clonotype was recorded at least ten times. The gene calls are TRBV19 and TRBJ1-5; D uncertain. Trimming took 3 bases from V and 0 from J, leaving 9 bases between them. CDR1 is LNHDA, CDR2 SQIVND, per germline (reference sequence). The CDR3 has 15 residues. The DNA for the CDR3 is TGTGCCAGTAGTATCGGAAAGAATAGCAATCAGCCCCAGCATTTT. Amino acid sequence: CASSIGKNSNQPQHF.

This chain connects TRBV24-1 to TRBJ2-3, with TRBD2 matching 10 bases. Trimming at V came to 1 base and at J to 2 bases, leaving 5 bases not matched to a gene. The CDR3 runs 17 residues. The germline V gene has CDR1 KGHDR and CDR2 SFDVKD. The CDR3 DNA follows: TGTGCCACCAGTGATTTCCTAGCGGGAGACATCACAGATACGCAGTATTTT. Protein: CATSDFLAGDITDTQYF.